This is a list of T cell receptor beta chains from one sample in a study of blood T cell repertoires in COVID-19. Sequenced by immunoSEQ multiplex PCR; TCRdb stores in-frame clones only, minus some. The table has tens of thousands of clones, around nine tenths seen once. Sequencing input: peripheral blood. These receptors were taken from a human donor in a cohort sampled during active COVID-19. Each CDR3 is given with its conserved first and last residue. Fields, in order: CDR3 DNA, CDR3 protein, D gene, V gene, clone size, J gene. A D gene is named only where the DNA matches it firmly. Not all rows give a size; the values are once, few, many and, for expanded clones, a class.

CDR3 DNA: TGCGCCAGCAGCCAAGATAAGGGCGCCACAGGGGTCCGAACTGAAGCTTTCTTT; CDR3 protein: CASSQDKGATGVRTEAFF; D gene: TRBD1; V gene: TRBV4-1; clone size: .; J gene: TRBJ1-1
CDR3 DNA: TGTGCCAGTAGTTGGGCAGGGAGGAGGTACGAGCAGTACTTC; CDR3 protein: CASSWAGRRYEQYF; D gene: .; V gene: TRBV19; clone size: .; J gene: TRBJ2-7
CDR3 DNA: TGTGCCAGCAGCCAAGCCCGCGGGGGGCTGGAGACCCAGTACTTC; CDR3 protein: CASSQARGGLETQYF; D gene: TRBD2; V gene: TRBV4-2; clone size: .; J gene: TRBJ2-5
CDR3 DNA: TGTGCCAGCAGCTTAACTAGCGGGGGGGCCAATGAGCAGTTCTTC; CDR3 protein: CASSLTSGGANEQFF; D gene: TRBD2; V gene: TRBV7-3; clone size: .; J gene: TRBJ2-1
CDR3 DNA: TGTGCCAGCAGCCACGGACAGGGAGGAGAAAAACTGTTTTTT; CDR3 protein: CASSHGQGGEKLFF; D gene: TRBD1; V gene: TRBV11-2; clone size: .; J gene: TRBJ1-4
CDR3 DNA: TGTGCCAGCAGCTTGGGTGGGGCCATCTATGGCTACACCTTC; CDR3 protein: CASSLGGAIYGYTF; D gene: .; V gene: TRBV5-4; clone size: once; J gene: TRBJ1-2
CDR3 DNA: TGTGCCAGCAGCTTAACGGGAACAGGGGGCGAAAAACTGTTTTTT; CDR3 protein: CASSLTGTGGEKLFF; D gene: TRBD1; V gene: TRBV7-3; clone size: .; J gene: TRBJ1-4
CDR3 DNA: TGTGCCAGCAGTTACTACCCGGGACAGCTGAACACTGAAGCTTTCTTT; CDR3 protein: CASSYYPGQLNTEAFF; D gene: TRBD1; V gene: TRBV6-5; clone size: .; J gene: TRBJ1-1
CDR3 DNA: TGTGCCAGTAGTATAGGTCAGGGGAGCACTGAAGCTTTCTTT; CDR3 protein: CASSIGQGSTEAFF; D gene: .; V gene: TRBV19; clone size: .; J gene: TRBJ1-1
CDR3 DNA: TGTGCCTGGAGTGCCGGGACAGGCTATGGCTACACCTTC; CDR3 protein: CAWSAGTGYGYTF; D gene: TRBD1; V gene: TRBV30; clone size: .; J gene: TRBJ1-2
CDR3 DNA: TGTGCCAGCAGCTCGCCGGGTTCACCCCTCCACTTT; CDR3 protein: CASSSPGSPLHF; D gene: .; V gene: TRBV6-5; clone size: .; J gene: TRBJ1-6